This T cell receptor beta chain stems from a study of long-term antiretroviral therapy in people with HIV. On the study more broadly: The study's earliest collections predate the 2015 immediate-ART recommendation by about a decade.

Participants living with HIV all received treatment in the United States. Researchers ran immunoSEQ v3.0 at survey level. Produced via immunoSEQ multiplex PCR; TCRdb's table is partial and in-frame only. The sample holds 20,000 to 25,000 clones, approximately 86% seen once. Regarding the study as a whole: Before ART, certain clones expanded, and these dominated the repertoire at all time points. Despite increasing after ART, diversity remained lower than that of transplant donor controls.

Note on this clone: The antigen is not known.

This CDR3 has 15 residues. Germline V gene data show CDR1 as LNHDA and CDR2 as SQIVND (reference sequence). J lost 3 bases, V lost 5 bases, and 9 bases had no gene match. This rearrangement joins TRBV19 to TRBJ2-7; 8 bases are shared with TRBD1. Sequenced material: unsorted PBMCs, taken 1.6 years after starting antiretroviral therapy. The clonotype comes from a man aged 35 to 55 with HIV. DNA of the CDR3: TGTGCCAGTAGTCCGCAGCCCGGGACAGGCTACGAGCAGTACTTC. Its translation: CASSPQPGTGYEQYF.